This T cell receptor (beta chain) is from a study of somatic mutations in cytotoxic T cells in rheumatoid arthritis. About the research overall: Patient blood (30 ml EDTA) was drawn right after diagnosis, before any treatment. General observations from the study: Among patients with rheumatoid arthritis, but not healthy controls, CD8+ clonality increased with age.

Isolating CD4+ and CD8+ cells involved positive magnetic bead selection on an AutoMACS. Their purity was then checked by flow cytometry. Authors' methods: The authors rarely found patient CD8+ clones larger than 1% matching published virus-specific TCRB sequences. Measured with immunoSEQ multiplex PCR; TCRdb has only the in-frame clones, and not every one. V and J calls plus clone size are reproduced from that table; the DNA served to infer D and trimming. The table records 6,000 to 8,000 clones, over 70% of them present only once. As to this clone: Its antigen is unknown.

The sample comprised CD8+ T cells sorted from blood. The clonotype originates from an adult with rheumatoid arthritis.

For the CDR3, the DNA is TGTGCCAGCAGCGTAACCACCCACCCCCAAGAGACCCAGTACTTC. Translated, it gives CASSVTTHPQETQYF. The rearrangement joins TRBV9 to TRBJ2-5; D remains unclear. V was cut by 1 base and J by 1 base, with 11 bases left in between. The CDR3 consists of 15 residues. The germline V gene has CDR1 SGDLS and CDR2 YYNGEE.